The 13 T cell receptor beta chains below all came from one sample that was sequenced in a study of blood T cell repertoires in COVID-19. This table comes from immunoSEQ multiplex PCR, and its TCRdb copy is limited to in-frame clones, with some not included. The table shows about 210,000 clones, with about 85% occurring only once. Sequenced sample: PBMCs or T cells enriched from blood (not recorded which). The receptors derive from a man aged 40-50 years who had recovered from COVID-19.

This rearrangement joins TRBV7-2 to TRBJ2-3, with 10 bases matching TRBD2. The germline CDR1 and CDR2 sequences are SGHTA and FQGNSA. This CDR3 comprises 19 residues. Losses at the gene ends were 0 bases for V and 1 base for J; bases not matched to a gene: 10. The CDR3 DNA reads TGTGCCAGCAGCTTAGCGCTAGCGGGAGAGAGGTATGGCACAGATACGCAGTATTTT. Amino acids: CASSLALAGERYGTDTQYF.

This chain uses TRBV2 with TRBJ2-1; 8 bases fit TRBD1. Germline V CDR1 and CDR2: SNHLY, FYNNEI. Germline trimming cut 6 bases from V and 3 bases from J; bases unmatched to any gene: 7. This CDR3 contains 15 residues. CDR3 loop: CASRLSGTGYNEQFF. For the CDR3, the DNA is TGTGCCAGCAGGCTATCCGGGACAGGCTACAATGAGCAGTTCTTC.

CDR3 amino acids: CASSPRPGGTSGTTGELFF. The DNA for the CDR3 is TGTGCCAGCAGTCCCCGCCCGGGGGGGACTAGCGGAACCACCGGGGAGCTGTTTTTT. The J gene is TRBJ2-2, the V gene TRBV28; 11 nucleotides align to TRBD2. The CDR3 is made up of 19 amino acids. The germline V gene encodes CDR1 MDHEN and CDR2 SYDVKM. J gave up 4 bases and V 5 bases, and 15 bases lay outside the gene matches.

V gene TRBV4-1 combines with J gene TRBJ2-4; 14 bases match TRBD2. CDR1 is MGHRA, CDR2 YSYEKL, per germline. This CDR3 comprises 19 residues. With V trimmed by 3 bases and J by 0 bases, 7 bases remained unmatched. Here the CDR3 reads CASSQRLAGGPRAKNIQYF. CDR3 bases: TGCGCCAGCAGCCAGAGACTAGCGGGAGGGCCAAGAGCCAAAAACATTCAGTACTTC.

This chain connects TRBV19 to TRBJ2-1; 11 nucleotides match TRBD2. Germline CDR1 LNHDA, CDR2 SQIVND (reference sequence). The CDR3 runs to 15 residues. V was pared by 5 bases and J by 8 bases, with 8 bases of the junction left unmatched. For the CDR3, the DNA is TGTGCCAGTAGTGATCCACTAGCGGGAGATGATGAGCAGTTCTTC. Its protein is CASSDPLAGDDEQFF.

V usage is TRBV9 and J usage is TRBJ2-3, with 9 nucleotides matching TRBD2. CDR3 length equals 16 residues. Germline CDR1 and CDR2: SGDLS and YYNGEE. With V trimmed by 3 bases and J by 1 base, 6 bases remained unmatched. The DNA of the CDR3 is TGTGCCAGCAGCGATTTATGGACTAGCGGCACAGATACGCAGTATTTT. It specifies CASSDLWTSGTDTQYF.

The rearrangement uses TRBV7-8 and TRBJ2-2; D is unresolved. The CDR3 runs 12 residues. V was pared by 5 bases and J by 8 bases, with 9 bases between. Germline CDR1 and CDR2: SGHVS and FQNEAQ. The CDR3 region is CASSKVAGELFF. Here the CDR3 DNA reads TGTGCCAGCAGCAAAGTGGCAGGGGAGCTGTTTTTT.

V usage is TRBV7-9 and J usage is TRBJ2-1, with a weak D call TRBD1 (6 bases). V was trimmed by 9 bases and J by 6 bases, leaving 12 bases between them. The germline V gene has CDR1 SEHNR and CDR2 FQNEAQ (reference sequence). The CDR3 length is 12 residues. This chain's CDR3 is CASSTGSNEQFF. In DNA, the CDR3 is TGTGCCAGTAGCACAGGGTCCAATGAGCAGTTCTTC.

This clone turned up a few times. In nucleotides, the CDR3 is TGTGCCAGCAGTCGTCAGGGGGCTAACTATGGCTACACCTTC. Its protein product is CASSRQGANYGYTF. The V call is TRBV5-4, the J call TRBJ1-2, with 7 bases aligning to TRBD1. With V trimmed by 5 bases and J by 0 bases, 4 bases remained unmatched. This CDR3 has 14 amino acids. Germline lookup yields CDR1 SGHNT and CDR2 YYREEE (reference sequence).

V gene TRBV7-3 combines with J gene TRBJ2-2; D gene ambiguous. Germline-derived CDR1 and CDR2 are SGHTA and FQGTGA. V gave up 0 bases and J gave up 4 bases, with 12 bases separating them. The CDR3 is 16 amino acids. The CDR3 DNA reads TGTGCCAGCAGCTTAACGTCTGGGCCAACCACCGGGGAGCTGTTTTTT. Its translation is CASSLTSGPTTGELFF.

The V call is TRBV28, the J call TRBJ2-1; 11 bases map to TRBD1. The CDR3 has 16 amino acids. V trimming: 4 bases; J trimming: 7 bases; junction bases outside the gene matches: 9. From germline, CDR1 is MDHEN and CDR2 SYDVKM. The CDR3 DNA follows: TGTGCCAGCAGTTCCCTTAGGGGGACAGGGGGGAATGAGCAGTTCTTC. This gives the protein CASSSLRGTGGNEQFF.

V gene TRBV7-6 combines with J gene TRBJ2-7, with 7 bases aligning to TRBD2. V lost 3 bases to trimming and J lost 5 bases; unmatched junction nucleotides: 10. This CDR3 has 15 residues. Germline CDR1 SGHVS, CDR2 FNYEAQ. CDR3 bases: TGTGCCAGCAGCTTTTCTTCGGGAGGAAGGAACGAGCAGTACTTC. Translating gives CASSFSSGGRNEQYF.

V and J are TRBV2 and TRBJ2-1, with 8 bases aligning to TRBD2. Germline CDR1 and CDR2: SNHLY and FYNNEI. Trimming took 8 bases from V and 1 from J; bases not matched to a gene: 10. The length of the CDR3 is 16 residues. This CDR3 reads CASGGRQGGSYNEQFF. The CDR3 bases are TGTGCCAGCGGCGGGAGGCAAGGAGGGTCCTACAATGAGCAGTTCTTC.